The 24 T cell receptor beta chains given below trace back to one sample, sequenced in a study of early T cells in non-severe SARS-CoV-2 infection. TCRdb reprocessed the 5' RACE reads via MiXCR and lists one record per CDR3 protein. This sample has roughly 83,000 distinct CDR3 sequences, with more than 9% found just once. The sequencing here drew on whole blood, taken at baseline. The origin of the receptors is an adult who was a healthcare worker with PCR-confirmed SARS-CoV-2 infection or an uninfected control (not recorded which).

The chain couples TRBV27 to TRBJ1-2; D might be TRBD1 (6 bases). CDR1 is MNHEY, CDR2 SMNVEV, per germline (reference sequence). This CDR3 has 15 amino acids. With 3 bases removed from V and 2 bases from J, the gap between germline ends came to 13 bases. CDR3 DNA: TGTGCCAGCAGTTTTTTGGGGGCGCCGAACTATGGCTACACCTTC. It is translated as CASSFLGAPNYGYTF.

CDR3 nucleotide sequence: TGCAGTGCTAGAAGACAGACAAGGAACACTGAAGCTTTCTTT. It encodes CSARRQTRNTEAFF. J is TRBJ1-1 and V is TRBV20-1, with a weak D call TRBD1 (5 bases). The CDR3 runs to 14 residues. Germline V gene data show CDR1 as DFQATT and CDR2 as SNEGSKA (reference sequence). The ends were cut back, 2 bases at V and 1 base at J, with 11 bases in the middle.

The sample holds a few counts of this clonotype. CDR3 region: CASSVDRRNEKLFF. CDR3 sequence (DNA): TGTGCCAGCAGTGTGGACAGACGTAATGAAAAACTGTTTTTT. The V gene is TRBV27, the J gene TRBJ1-4, with a weak D call TRBD1 (6 bases). The CDR3 extends over 14 amino acids. Between the trimmed V and J ends, which lost 5 bases and 4 bases, there was a span of 11 bases. CDR1 and CDR2 from the germline V gene are MNHEY and SMNVEV (reference sequence).

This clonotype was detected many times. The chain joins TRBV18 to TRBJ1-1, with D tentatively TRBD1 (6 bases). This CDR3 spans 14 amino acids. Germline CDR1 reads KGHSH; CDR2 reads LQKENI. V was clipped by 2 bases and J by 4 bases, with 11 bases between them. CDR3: CASSPAGGGTEAFF. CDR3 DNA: TGTGCCAGCTCACCAGCTGGGGGCGGCACTGAAGCTTTCTTT. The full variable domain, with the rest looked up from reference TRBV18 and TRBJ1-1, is NAGVMQNPRHLVRRRGQEARLRCSPMKGHSHVYWYRQLPEEGLKFMVYLQKENIIDESGMPKERFSAEFPKEGPSILRIQQVVRGDSAAYFCASSPAGGGTEAFFGQGTRLTVV.

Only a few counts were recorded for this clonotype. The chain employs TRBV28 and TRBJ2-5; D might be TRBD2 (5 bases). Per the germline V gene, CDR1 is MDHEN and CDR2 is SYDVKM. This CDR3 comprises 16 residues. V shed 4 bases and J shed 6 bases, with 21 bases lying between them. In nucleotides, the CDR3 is TGTGCCAGCAGTTCCCCCGGGGAAGTGCTCTCGAAGACCCAGTACTTC. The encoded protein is CASSSPGEVLSKTQYF.

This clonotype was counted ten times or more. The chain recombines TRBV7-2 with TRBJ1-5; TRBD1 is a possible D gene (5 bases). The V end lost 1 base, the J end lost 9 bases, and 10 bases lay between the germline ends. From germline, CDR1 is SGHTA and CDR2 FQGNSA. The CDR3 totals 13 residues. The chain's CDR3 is CASSLDRGRPQHF. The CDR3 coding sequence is TGTGCCAGCAGCTTAGATCGGGGGAGGCCCCAGCATTTT.

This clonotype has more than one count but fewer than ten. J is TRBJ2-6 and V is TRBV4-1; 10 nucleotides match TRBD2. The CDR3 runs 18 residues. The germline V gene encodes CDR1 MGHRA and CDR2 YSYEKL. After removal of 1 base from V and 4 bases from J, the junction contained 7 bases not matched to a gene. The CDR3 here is CASSQVAGGGTGANVLTF. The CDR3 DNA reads TGCGCCAGCAGCCAAGTAGCGGGAGGAGGTACGGGGGCCAACGTCCTGACTTTC.

The CDR3 nucleotides are TGTGCCAGCAGCGCCAGAACAGGGCGACAAGAGACCCAGTACTTC. This gives the protein CASSARTGRQETQYF. J is TRBJ2-5 and V is TRBV3-1; tentatively, D is TRBD1 (6 bases). The CDR3 totals 15 residues. Germline V gene lookup returns CDR1 LGHDT and CDR2 YNNKEL (reference sequence). V lost 5 bases, J lost 2 bases, and 15 bases lay in between.

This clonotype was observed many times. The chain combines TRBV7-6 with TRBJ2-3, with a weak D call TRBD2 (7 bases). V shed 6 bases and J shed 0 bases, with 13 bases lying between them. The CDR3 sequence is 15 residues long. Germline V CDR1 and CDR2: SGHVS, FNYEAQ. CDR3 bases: TGTGCCAGCAGTTCCGCGGGGGCTAGCACAGATACGCAGTATTTT. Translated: CASSSAGASTDTQYF.

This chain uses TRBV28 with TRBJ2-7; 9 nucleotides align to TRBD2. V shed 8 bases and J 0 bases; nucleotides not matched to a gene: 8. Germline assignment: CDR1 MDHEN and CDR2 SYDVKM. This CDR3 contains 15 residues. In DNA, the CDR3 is TGTGCCAGCCGCCGGCGGGAGGGACTCTCCTACGAGCAGTACTTC. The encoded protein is CASRRREGLSYEQYF.

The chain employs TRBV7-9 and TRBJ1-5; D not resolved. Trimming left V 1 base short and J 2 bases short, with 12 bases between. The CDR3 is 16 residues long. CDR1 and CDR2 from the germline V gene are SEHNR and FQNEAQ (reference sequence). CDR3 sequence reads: CASSLESLEGNQPQHF. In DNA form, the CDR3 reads TGTGCCAGCAGCTTAGAATCCCTTGAGGGCAATCAGCCCCAGCATTTT.

The CDR3 here is CASSPRTSGSSYNEQFF. The CDR3 coding sequence is TGTGCCAGCAGCCCCCGGACTAGCGGGAGCTCCTACAATGAGCAGTTCTTC. The chain links TRBV9 to TRBJ2-1, with 13 positions matching TRBD2. The CDR3 contains 17 residues. V lost 4 bases, J lost 0 bases, and 4 bases stayed unmatched. Germline V gives CDR1 SGDLS, CDR2 YYNGEE.

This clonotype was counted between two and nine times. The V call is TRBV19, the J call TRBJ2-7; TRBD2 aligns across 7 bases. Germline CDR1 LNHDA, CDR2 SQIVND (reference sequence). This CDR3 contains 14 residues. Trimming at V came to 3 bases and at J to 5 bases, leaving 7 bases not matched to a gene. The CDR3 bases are TGTGCCAGTAGTATCCCCGGGAGGAACAACGAGCAGTACTTC. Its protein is CASSIPGRNNEQYF.

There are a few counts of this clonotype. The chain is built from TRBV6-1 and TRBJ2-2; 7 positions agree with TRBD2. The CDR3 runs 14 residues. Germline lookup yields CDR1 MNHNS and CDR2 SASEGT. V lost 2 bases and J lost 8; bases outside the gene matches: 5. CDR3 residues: CASSERAGEGELFF. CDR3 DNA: TGTGCCAGCAGTGAAAGGGCGGGAGAAGGGGAGCTGTTTTTT.

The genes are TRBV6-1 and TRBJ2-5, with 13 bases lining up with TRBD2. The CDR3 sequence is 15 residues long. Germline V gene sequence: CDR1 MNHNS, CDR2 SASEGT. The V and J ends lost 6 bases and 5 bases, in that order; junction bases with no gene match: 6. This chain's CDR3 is CASRYGLAGAETQYF. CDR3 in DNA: TGTGCCAGCAGGTACGGACTAGCGGGAGCGGAGACCCAGTACTTC.

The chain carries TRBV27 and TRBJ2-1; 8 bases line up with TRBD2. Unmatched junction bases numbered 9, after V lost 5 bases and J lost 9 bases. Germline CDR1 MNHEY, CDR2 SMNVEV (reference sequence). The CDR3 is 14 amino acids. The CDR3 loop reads CASSPPTSGGEQFF. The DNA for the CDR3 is TGTGCCAGCAGTCCCCCCACTAGCGGAGGTGAGCAGTTCTTC.

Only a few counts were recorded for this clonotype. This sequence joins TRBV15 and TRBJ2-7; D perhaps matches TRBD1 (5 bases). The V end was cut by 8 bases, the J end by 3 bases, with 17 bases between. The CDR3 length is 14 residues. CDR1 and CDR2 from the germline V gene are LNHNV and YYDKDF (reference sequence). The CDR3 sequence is CATRPGQGYYEQYF. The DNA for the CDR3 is TGTGCCACCCGCCCTGGGCAGGGATACTACGAGCAGTACTTC. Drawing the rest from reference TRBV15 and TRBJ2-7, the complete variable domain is DAMVIQNPRYQVTQFGKPVTLSCSQTLNHNVMYWYQQKSSQAPKLLFHYYDKDFNNEADTPDNFQSRRPNTSFCFLDIRSPGLGDTAMYLCATRPGQGYYEQYFGPGTRLTVT.

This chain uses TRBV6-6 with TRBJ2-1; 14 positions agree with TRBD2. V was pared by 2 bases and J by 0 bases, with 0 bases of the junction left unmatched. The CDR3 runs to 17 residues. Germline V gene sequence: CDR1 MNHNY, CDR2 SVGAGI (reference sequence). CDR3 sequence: CASSYGTSGSSYNEQFF. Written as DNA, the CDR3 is TGTGCCAGCAGTTACGGGACTAGCGGGAGCTCCTACAATGAGCAGTTCTTC.

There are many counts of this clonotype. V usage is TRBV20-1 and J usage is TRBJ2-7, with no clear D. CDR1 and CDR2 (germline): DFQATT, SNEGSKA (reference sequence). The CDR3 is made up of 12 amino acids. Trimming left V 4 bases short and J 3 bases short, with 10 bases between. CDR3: CSAKGKIYEQYF. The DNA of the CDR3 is TGCAGTGCTAAAGGGAAAATCTACGAGCAGTACTTC.

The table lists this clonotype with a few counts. In DNA, the CDR3 is TGTGCCAGCAGTTTAGGCGGGGCGAGGGGAGCTTTCTTT. Translating gives CASSLGGARGAFF. This chain joins TRBV6-6 and TRBJ1-1; tentative D call: TRBD1 (5 bases). CDR1 is MNHNY and CDR2 is SVGAGI in the germline V gene (reference sequence). Between the trimmed V and J ends, which lost 4 bases and 10 bases, there was a span of 16 bases. CDR3 length: 13 residues.

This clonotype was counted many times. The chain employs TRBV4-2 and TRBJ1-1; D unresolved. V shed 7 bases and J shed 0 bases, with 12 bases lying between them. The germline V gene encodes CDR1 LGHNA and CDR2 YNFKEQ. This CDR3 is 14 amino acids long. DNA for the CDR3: TGTGCCAGCAACCTAAATACAATGAACACTGAAGCTTTCTTT. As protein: CASNLNTMNTEAFF.

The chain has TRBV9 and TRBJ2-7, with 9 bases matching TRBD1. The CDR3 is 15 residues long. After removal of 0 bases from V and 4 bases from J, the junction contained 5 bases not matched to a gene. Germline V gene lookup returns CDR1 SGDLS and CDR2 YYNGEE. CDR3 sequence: CASSVGGTGLYEQYF. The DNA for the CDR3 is TGTGCCAGCAGCGTAGGTGGGACAGGGCTGTACGAGCAGTACTTC.

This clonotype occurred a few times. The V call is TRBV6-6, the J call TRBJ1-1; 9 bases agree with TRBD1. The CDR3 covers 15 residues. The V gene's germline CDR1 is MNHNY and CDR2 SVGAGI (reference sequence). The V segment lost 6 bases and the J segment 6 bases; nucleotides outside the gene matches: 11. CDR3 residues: CASSQNRGRRAEAFF. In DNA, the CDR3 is TGTGCCAGCAGCCAGAACAGGGGGCGGAGGGCTGAAGCTTTCTTT.

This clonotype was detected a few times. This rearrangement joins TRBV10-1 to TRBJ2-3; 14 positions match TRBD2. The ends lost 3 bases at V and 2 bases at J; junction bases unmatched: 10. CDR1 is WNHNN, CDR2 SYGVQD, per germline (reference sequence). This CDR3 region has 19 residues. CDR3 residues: CASSDVPGLAGVVTDTQYF. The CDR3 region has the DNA TGCGCCAGCAGTGACGTTCCGGGACTAGCGGGAGTTGTCACAGATACGCAGTATTTT.